These 9 T cell receptor beta chains were all obtained from the same sample, sequenced in a study of shared clonotypes between healthy human individuals (TCRdb year 2020). Libraries were constructed by the immunoSEQ multiplex PCR assay. TCRdb carries this immuneACCESS record with in-frame sequences only. Its versions omit some clonotypes, under half of them owing to an unresolved V gene in the studies checked, with the rest unexplained. A total of about 1 million clones appear in this sample, around 76% of them only once. Approximately 1.5% of the sample goes to the ten largest clones. The sample taken for sequencing was memory CD4+ T cells sorted from blood. Per the publication, the cell subset or site label means: CD45RA-negative fraction. Receptor source: a man in his late teens or twenties in good health.

This sequence joins TRBV30 and TRBJ2-7, with a possible D match to TRBD2 (7 bases). This CDR3 contains 12 residues. Germline lookup yields CDR1 GTSNPN and CDR2 SVGIG (reference sequence). Trimming pared 2 bases from V and 9 bases from J, leaving 14 bases between. CDR3 in DNA: TGTGCCTGGAGTAGTTCGGGGGGCGGGCAGTACTTC. It encodes CAWSSSGGGQYF.

This clone was picked up one time. V is TRBV7-8 and J is TRBJ1-1; 12 nucleotides agree with TRBD1. The CDR3 runs 14 residues. V dropped 4 bases and J dropped 12; count of bases not matched to a gene: 9. From germline, CDR1 is SGHVS and CDR2 FQNEAQ. CDR3 coding DNA: TGTGCCAGCAGCTCGAACCGGGACAGGGGGCAAACTTTCTTT. Residues: CASSSNRDRGQTFF.

A few counts support this clone. The chain has TRBV6-5 and TRBJ1-2; no clear D gene. CDR3 length: 13 amino acids. Germline V lookup: CDR1 MNHEY, CDR2 SVGAGI. Trimming removed 6 bases from V and 4 bases from J, with 12 bases in between. CDR3 DNA: TGTGCCAGCAGACCCAACTTCAGCTATGGCTACACCTTC. Its translation is CASRPNFSYGYTF.

The V gene is TRBV5-4, the J gene TRBJ2-5; D is undetermined. Trimming left V 0 bases short and J 3 bases short, with 9 bases between. There are 14 residues in the CDR3. The germline V gene has CDR1 SGHNT and CDR2 YYREEE (reference sequence). The CDR3 bases are TGTGCCAGCAGCTTGGGTGGCAGCAAAGAGACCCAGTACTTC. This sequence encodes CASSLGGSKETQYF.

The rearrangement links TRBV7-6 to TRBJ1-4; no definite D call. From germline, CDR1 is SGHVS and CDR2 FNYEAQ. The V end lost 5 bases, the J end lost 7 bases, and 17 bases lay between the germline ends. The CDR3 contains 15 residues. This chain's CDR3 is CASSPGLWGSEKLFF. CDR3 DNA sequence: TGTGCCAGCAGCCCCGGACTCTGGGGATCTGAAAAACTGTTTTTT.

The gene calls are TRBV29-1 and TRBJ2-5; tentatively, D is TRBD2 (7 bases). CDR3 length: 14 amino acids. The V and J ends lost 6 bases and 4 bases respectively, with 18 bases between them. Germline V gene data show CDR1 as SQVTM and CDR2 as ANQGSEA. CDR3 in DNA: TGCAGCGTCGTAAGAGCAGGGGAGGGAGAGACCCAGTACTTC. Encoded protein: CSVVRAGEGETQYF.

The rearrangement links TRBV13 to TRBJ2-3; D is unclear. Germline CDR1 reads PRHDT; CDR2 reads FYEKMQ (reference sequence). There are 14 residues in the CDR3. V lost 5 bases and J 4 bases, leaving 13 bases between the germline ends. CDR3 nucleotide sequence: TGTGCCAGCAGCCCCCCGAATTACGCAGATACGCAGTATTTT. It is translated as CASSPPNYADTQYF.

This clone occurred many times. The rearrangement uses TRBV30 and TRBJ1-2; TRBD1 is a possible D gene (6 bases). Looked up from germline, CDR1 is GTSNPN and CDR2 is SVGIG (reference sequence). This CDR3 has 14 residues. V was cut by 1 base and J by 8 bases, with 17 bases left in between. In DNA, the CDR3 is TGTGCCTGGAGTGGGGCCGGACAGCCATACGGCTACACCTTC. It encodes CAWSGAGQPYGYTF.

The sample holds one count of this clone. Additional DNA sequences in this sample encode the identical CDR3. The chain recombines TRBV5-1 with TRBJ1-3; 8 bases match TRBD1. The CDR3 loop spans 14 amino acids. Germline CDR1 reads SGHRS; CDR2 reads YFSETQ. J lost 3 bases, V lost 4 bases, and 3 bases had no gene match. CDR3 sequence (DNA): TGCGCCAGCAGCACCGGACAGGGTGGAAACACCATATATTTT. It is translated as CASSTGQGGNTIYF.